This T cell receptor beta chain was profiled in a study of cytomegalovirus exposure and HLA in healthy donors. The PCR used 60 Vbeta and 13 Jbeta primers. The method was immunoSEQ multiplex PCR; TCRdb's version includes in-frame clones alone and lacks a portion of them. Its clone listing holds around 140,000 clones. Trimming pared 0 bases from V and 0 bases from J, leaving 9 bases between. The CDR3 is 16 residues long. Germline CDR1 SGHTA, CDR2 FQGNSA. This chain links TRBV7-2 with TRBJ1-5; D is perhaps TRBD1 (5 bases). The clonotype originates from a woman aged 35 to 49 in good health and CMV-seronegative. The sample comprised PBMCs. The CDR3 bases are TGTGCCAGCAGCTTAGCTGGGGGGGGTAGCAATCAGCCCCAGCATTTT. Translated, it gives CASSLAGGGSNQPQHF.